This TCR beta chain was captured in a study of Graves' ophthalmopathy and Graves' hyperthyroidism. Study summary: Ophthalmopathy not arising within 18 months of follow-up defined hyperthyroidism as stable.

The CDR3 length is 14 residues. Trimming took off 5 bases at V and 11 bases at J, with 21 bases between the two ends. CDR1 and CDR2 from the germline V gene are SGHNT and YENEEA. Patients were left out if they had other autoimmune diseases, uncontrolled infections, pregnancy or lactation. RNA transcripts yielded amplified TCR beta CDR3 regions. An opening RT-PCR round employed HTBI primers and preceded a second-round multiplex PCR. TCRdb analysed the multiplex PCR reads with MiXCR anew, one entry per CDR3 protein. The repertoire holds 500,000 to 600,000 distinct CDR3 sequences, with about two fifths as singletons.

V is TRBV11-3 and J is TRBJ1-1, with TRBD1 as a possible D gene (5 bases). This TCR was recovered from an adult man with Graves' hyperthyroidism. Sequenced input: peripheral blood or thyroid tissue (not recorded which). In nucleotides, the CDR3 is TGTGCCAGCAGCCCCGAGGGTCGACAGCGCGGGGCTTTCTTT. It codes for CASSPEGRQRGAFF.